The 9 T cell receptor beta chains presented below share a single source sample, sequenced in a study of CD8+CD57+ T cells in acquired aplastic anemia. Profiling that covered TCR beta VDJ and CDR3 relied on genomic DNA as its template. MiXCR, applied by TCRdb to the reads, yields one record per CDR3 protein. The sample includes some 70,000 distinct CDR3 sequences, around half of them seen just once. What was sequenced was sorted CD4+, CD8+, or CD8+CD57+ T cells (not recorded which) from PBMCs. The receptors were gathered from a human donor in good health, serving as a control.

The chain employs TRBV10-3 and TRBJ2-3; D ambiguous. Germline CDR1 is ENHRY and CDR2 is SYGVKD. Trimming removed 1 base from V and 5 bases from J, with 7 bases in between. This CDR3 is built from 13 residues. CDR3 nucleotides: TGTGCCATCAGTGAGTGGGCTGTAGATACGCAGTATTTT. The encoded protein is CAISEWAVDTQYF.

The rearrangement uses TRBV2 and TRBJ2-2; D is perhaps TRBD1 (5 bases). Trimming cost V 6 bases and J 0 bases, with 11 bases left between them. Germline CDR1 is SNHLY and CDR2 is FYNNEI. This CDR3 has 15 amino acids. This CDR3 is CASSLRTSNTGELFF. The CDR3 DNA reads as TGTGCCAGCAGCCTCAGGACATCGAACACCGGGGAGCTGTTTTTT.

With regard to this clonotype: A clone one base away is much larger, so this may be a read error. The rearrangement uses TRBV4-1 and TRBJ2-3, with D possibly TRBD2 on 5 matching bases. The CDR3 totals 15 residues. Germline V gene lookup returns CDR1 MGHRA and CDR2 YSYEKL. The CDR3 sequence: CAGSQEGFRTDTQYF. The CDR3 nucleotides are TGCGCCGGCAGCCAAGAGGGTTTCCGCACAGATACGCAGTATTTT.

V is TRBV7-9 and J is TRBJ2-7; D tentatively fits TRBD1 or TRBD2 (5 bases each). This CDR3 is 15 amino acids long. From germline, CDR1 is SEHNR and CDR2 FQNEAQ (reference sequence). V was clipped by 5 bases and J by 9 bases, with 23 bases between them. The CDR3 DNA follows: TGTGCCAGCAGCAACTCGGGTGGGGGTAGGGTCCGGCAGTACTTC. Translating gives CASSNSGGGRVRQYF.

This clonotype was seen repeatedly, ten times or more. The chain has TRBV9 and TRBJ2-2, with D possibly being TRBD1 (6 bases). Trimming took off 4 bases at V and 6 bases at J, with 13 bases between the two ends. The CDR3 spans 14 residues. In germline, CDR1 is SGDLS, CDR2 YYNGEE. CDR3: CASSPAEGAGELFF. The CDR3 DNA reads TGTGCCAGCAGCCCAGCCGAGGGGGCCGGGGAGCTGTTTTTT.

The table lists this clonotype with many counts. The chain uses TRBV2 and TRBJ2-3, with D possibly being TRBD1 or TRBD2 (6 bases each). Germline-derived CDR1 and CDR2 are SNHLY and FYNNEI. V was trimmed by 7 bases and J by 1 base, leaving 15 bases between them. CDR3 length: 15 amino acids. CDR3 DNA sequence: TGTGCCAGCATAACAGGGAGGAGAGGCACAGATACGCAGTATTTT. Protein product: CASITGRRGTDTQYF.

The chain joins TRBV10-3 to TRBJ1-5, with TRBD1 as a possible D gene (5 bases). Looked up from germline, CDR1 is ENHRY and CDR2 is SYGVKD. The V end lost 9 bases, the J end lost 5 bases, and 11 bases lay between the germline ends. CDR3 length: 12 amino acids. The DNA of the CDR3 is TGTGCCATTGGTCCACAGGATCAGCCCCAGCATTTT. Its translation: CAIGPQDQPQHF.

V is TRBV29-1 and J is TRBJ2-5, with TRBD1 as a possible D gene (7 bases). The CDR3 covers 12 residues. Germline assignment: CDR1 SQVTM and CDR2 ANQGSEA. Deletions cut 4 bases from V and 9 bases from J, with 15 bases between. The CDR3 sequence is CSVVRQGEAQYF. The DNA of the CDR3 is TGCAGCGTTGTCAGGCAGGGGGAGGCCCAGTACTTC.

This clonotype was counted between two and nine times. The chain uses TRBV19 and TRBJ2-5; 8 nucleotides line up with TRBD2. This CDR3 comprises 13 residues. CDR1 LNHDA and CDR2 SQIVND come from the germline V gene (reference sequence). V was clipped by 6 bases and J by 5 bases; unmatched bases: 5. The CDR3 region is CASSGGALETQYF. The CDR3 bases are TGTGCCAGTAGCGGGGGGGCTTTGGAGACCCAGTACTTC.